The sequence of this T cell receptor beta chain was determined in a study of human T cells and chemical hapten exposure. What the library attached to individual cDNA molecules were unique molecular identifiers. TCRdb passed the RACE reads through MiXCR, listing each CDR3 protein once. The sample shows around 82,000 distinct CDR3 sequences, around 7% of them seen only once. Time point noted: patch test 2, 6 weeks after DPC sensitization. Treatment defined: therapeutic diphenylcyclopropenone sensitization with weekly scalp DPC. The study enrolled 18 to 70-year-old alopecia patients suitable for DPC. This CDR3 has 17 amino acids. Between the trimmed V and J ends, which lost 0 bases and 5 bases, there was a span of 20 bases. Looked up from germline, CDR1 is SGDLS and CDR2 is YYNGEE. This clonotype was observed at least ten times.

V gene TRBV9 combines with J gene TRBJ2-5, with D tentatively TRBD1 or TRBD2 (6 bases each). The specimen comprised whole blood, sampled in connection with sensitization to the hapten diphenylcyclopropenone (DPC). This TCR came from a woman in her thirties with alopecia areata. Some clones in this sample may be carry-over from other donors' samples. CDR3 protein: CASSVVYGGPGSETQYF. Here the CDR3 DNA reads TGTGCCAGCAGCGTAGTGTATGGGGGGCCTGGGAGCGAGACCCAGTACTTC.